These 12 T cell receptor beta chains originate from one sample sequenced in a study of cytomegalovirus exposure and HLA in healthy donors. PCR used 60 Vbeta primers and 13 Jbeta primers. The protocol was immunoSEQ multiplex PCR, while the TCRdb copy is restricted to in-frame clones and leaves out a portion. The table has some 66,000 clones, over 70% seen once; the top ten hold about 8%. Sequenced input: PBMCs. The receptors stem from a man between 60 and 70 years old in good health and CMV-seropositive.

This clone occurred a few times. This chain joins TRBV6-5 and TRBJ2-2; D may be TRBD2 (6 bases). Germline V gives CDR1 MNHEY, CDR2 SVGAGI. The CDR3 runs to 14 residues. V was trimmed by 2 bases and J by 4 bases, leaving 8 bases between them. The CDR3 loop reads CASSYSGSTGELFF. CDR3 nucleotides: TGTGCCAGCAGTTACAGCGGGTCCACCGGGGAGCTGTTTTTT.

The chain joins TRBV5-4 to TRBJ2-3, with 7 bases identical to TRBD2. J was trimmed by 1 base and V by 1 base; bases with no gene match: 3. The CDR3 contains 15 residues. The germline CDR1 and CDR2 sequences are SGHNT and YYREEE (reference sequence). This CDR3 reads CASSLTGRGTDTQYF. As DNA, the CDR3 is TGTGCCAGCAGCTTGACGGGGAGGGGCACAGATACGCAGTATTTT.

On this clone: The junction does not match germline at one end; this may be a read error. This chain joins TRBV7-7 and TRBJ2-5; TRBD1 agrees at 9 bases. The CDR3 extends over 15 amino acids. CDR1 and CDR2 from the germline V gene are SSHAT and FNYEAQ (reference sequence). In DNA, the CDR3 is TGTGCTAGCAGCCAAGGGACAGGGCCTCAAGAGACCCAGTACTTC. Amino acids: CASSQGTGPQETQYF.

This clone was counted a few times. V is TRBV6-1 and J is TRBJ1-5, with 7 nucleotides matching TRBD1. Per the germline V gene, CDR1 is MNHNS and CDR2 is SASEGT. The V segment lost 6 bases and the J segment 1 base; nucleotides outside the gene matches: 6. This CDR3 has 15 residues. The CDR3 reads CASREQQGSNQPQHF. CDR3 in DNA: TGTGCCAGCAGGGAGCAACAGGGGAGCAATCAGCCCCAGCATTTT.

The table lists this clone with a few counts. At one end the junction does not follow the germline gene, possibly because of a read error. The J gene is TRBJ2-1, the V gene TRBV7-7; TRBD2 might be the D (5 bases). The CDR3 runs to 15 residues. The germline CDR1 and CDR2 sequences are SSHAT and FNYEAQ (reference sequence). CDR3 protein: CASSLASSGNNEQFF. The CDR3 DNA reads as TGTGCTAGCAGCTTAGCGAGTTCCGGTAACAATGAGCAGTTCTTC.

This rearrangement joins TRBV13 to TRBJ2-7; D assignment may be TRBD1 or TRBD2 (5 bases each). The germline CDR1 and CDR2 sequences are PRHDT and FYEKMQ (reference sequence). The V end lost 4 bases, the J end lost 1 base, and 8 bases lay between the germline ends. The CDR3 runs 13 residues. The chain's CDR3 is CASSSGSSYEQYF. CDR3 nucleotides: TGTGCCAGCAGCTCAGGGAGTTCCTACGAGCAGTACTTC.

This clone has more than one count but fewer than ten. The junction differs from germline at one of its ends, possibly a read error. The CDR3 sequence: CASSGRRTSIDTQYF. The CDR3 DNA reads as TGTGCCAGCAGTGGTAGAAGGACTAGCATAGATACGCAGTATTTT. J is TRBJ2-3 and V is TRBV2; 8 nucleotides align to TRBD2. Germline values: CDR1 SNHLY, CDR2 FYNNEI. The CDR3 covers 15 residues.

The count of this clone is one. The rearrangement uses TRBV5-4 and TRBJ2-1, with 11 bases that match TRBD2. The CDR3 loop spans 16 amino acids. The V gene end was trimmed by 0 bases and the J gene end by 7 bases; junction bases not matched to a gene: 6. Germline V gene sequence: CDR1 SGHNT, CDR2 YYREEE (reference sequence). Written as DNA, the CDR3 is TGTGCCAGCAGCTTGGTGGCTAGCGGGGGGAGGAATGAGCAGTTCTTC. Its protein is CASSLVASGGRNEQFF. Looking up the rest from reference TRBV5-4 and TRBJ2-1 gives the full variable domain: ETGVTQSPTHLIKTRGQQVTLRCSSQSGHNTVSWYQQALGQGPQFIFQYYREEENGRGNFPPRFSGLQFPNYSSELNVNALELDDSALYLCASSLVASGGRNEQFFGPGTRLTVL.

This rearrangement joins TRBV7-2 to TRBJ2-2, with D possibly matching TRBD1 (6 bases). V was cut by 0 bases and J by 7 bases, with 12 bases left in between. Germline V gene lookup returns CDR1 SGHTA and CDR2 FQGNSA. The CDR3 is 15 amino acids. This CDR3 is CASSLAWGLGGELFF. Written as DNA, the CDR3 is TGTGCCAGCAGCTTAGCTTGGGGGCTGGGCGGGGAGCTGTTTTTT.

This clone occurred a few times. The gene calls are TRBV27 and TRBJ2-1, with D tentatively TRBD2 (5 bases). CDR1 MNHEY and CDR2 SMNVEV come from the germline V gene (reference sequence). V lost 2 bases to trimming and J lost 1 base, with 12 bases between them. The CDR3 spans 16 residues. CDR3 nucleotides: TGTGCCAGCAGTTTAAGGCAGACGGGGTCCTACAATGAGCAGTTCTTC. This codes for CASSLRQTGSYNEQFF.

This clone was seen a single time. One end of the junction is discordant with germline, which a read error may explain. This sample also contains other DNA sequences that code for the same CDR3. The chain has TRBV6-1 and TRBJ2-5; TRBD2 aligns across 16 bases. The CDR3 consists of 16 residues. Per germline, CDR1 MNHNS and CDR2 SASEGT. The DNA of the CDR3 is TGTGCTAGCAGTGCTATGGGACTAGCGGGAGGGGAGACCCAGTACTTC. Residues: CASSAMGLAGGETQYF.

This clone was detected once. V and J are TRBV28 and TRBJ1-1, with D unresolved. The ends were cut back, 1 base at V and 10 bases at J, with 13 bases in the middle. CDR1 and CDR2 from the germline V gene are MDHEN and SYDVKM. The CDR3 is 13 amino acids. Here the CDR3 reads CASSLSPGVAAFF. CDR3 DNA sequence: TGTGCCAGCAGTTTATCGCCGGGAGTGGCAGCTTTCTTT.